This T cell receptor (beta chain) was documented in a study of PD-1 blockade in classical Hodgkin lymphoma. Time point of the sample: newly diagnosed, previously untreated cHL patient sample. Comparison came from newly diagnosed, untreated classical Hodgkin lymphoma PBMCs. Study-level findings and limits: In newly diagnosed patients, baseline TCR diversity was reportedly below that of healthy donors. Repertoires differed for reasons still undefined, possibly disease activity or prior therapy.

Details on this clone: Its cognate antigen is unknown.

Libraries were prepared by immunoSEQ multiplex PCR; TCRdb keeps only in-frame clonotypes and omits some of them. The sample consists of roughly 70,000 clones, approximately 93% of them appearing once. The sample comprised peripheral blood mononuclear cells (PBMCs). This clonotype originated in a human donor with classical Hodgkin lymphoma.

CDR3 DNA: TGTGCCAGCAGTCAACAGGGGGCCGAGCAGTTCTTC. This sequence encodes CASSQQGAEQFF. The chain employs TRBV28 and TRBJ2-1, with 9 bases that match TRBD1. The V and J ends lost 5 bases and 10 bases, in that order; junction bases with no gene match: 3. The CDR3 has 12 amino acids. Germline V gene sequence: CDR1 MDHEN, CDR2 SYDVKM.